This TCR beta chain originates from a study of beta chain features in type 1 diabetes. Study overall: Cell yields, gender and age were similar in healthy donors and patients.

Investigators reverse transcribed all isolated RNA, so they sequenced expressed TCRB transcripts. The data were produced by immunoSEQ multiplex PCR, yet TCRdb's version contains in-frame clones alone and is incomplete. This table has 300,000 or so clones, 13% appearing once. Germline V lookup: CDR1 SGHNT, CDR2 YYREEE (reference sequence). V lost 3 bases and J lost 9; bases outside the gene matches: 13. This CDR3 comprises 18 residues. This clone was picked up a small number of times. Its antigen remains unknown. Study-wide results and limits: Moderately but significantly shorter TCRB CDR3s were found in Type 1 diabetes patients in all four CD4+ subsets. In type 1 diabetes patients, VDJ junctions had fewer insertions; deletions at these junctions were more frequent.

Sequenced: naive CD4+ T cells from blood. This clonotype originated in a woman between 18 and 29 years old with type 1 diabetes. This sequence joins TRBV5-4 and TRBJ2-1; 15 nucleotides line up with TRBD2. CDR3 region: CASSSSGLAGGLGGEQFF. The CDR3 DNA follows: TGTGCCAGCAGCTCCAGCGGACTAGCGGGAGGGCTAGGTGGTGAGCAGTTCTTC.